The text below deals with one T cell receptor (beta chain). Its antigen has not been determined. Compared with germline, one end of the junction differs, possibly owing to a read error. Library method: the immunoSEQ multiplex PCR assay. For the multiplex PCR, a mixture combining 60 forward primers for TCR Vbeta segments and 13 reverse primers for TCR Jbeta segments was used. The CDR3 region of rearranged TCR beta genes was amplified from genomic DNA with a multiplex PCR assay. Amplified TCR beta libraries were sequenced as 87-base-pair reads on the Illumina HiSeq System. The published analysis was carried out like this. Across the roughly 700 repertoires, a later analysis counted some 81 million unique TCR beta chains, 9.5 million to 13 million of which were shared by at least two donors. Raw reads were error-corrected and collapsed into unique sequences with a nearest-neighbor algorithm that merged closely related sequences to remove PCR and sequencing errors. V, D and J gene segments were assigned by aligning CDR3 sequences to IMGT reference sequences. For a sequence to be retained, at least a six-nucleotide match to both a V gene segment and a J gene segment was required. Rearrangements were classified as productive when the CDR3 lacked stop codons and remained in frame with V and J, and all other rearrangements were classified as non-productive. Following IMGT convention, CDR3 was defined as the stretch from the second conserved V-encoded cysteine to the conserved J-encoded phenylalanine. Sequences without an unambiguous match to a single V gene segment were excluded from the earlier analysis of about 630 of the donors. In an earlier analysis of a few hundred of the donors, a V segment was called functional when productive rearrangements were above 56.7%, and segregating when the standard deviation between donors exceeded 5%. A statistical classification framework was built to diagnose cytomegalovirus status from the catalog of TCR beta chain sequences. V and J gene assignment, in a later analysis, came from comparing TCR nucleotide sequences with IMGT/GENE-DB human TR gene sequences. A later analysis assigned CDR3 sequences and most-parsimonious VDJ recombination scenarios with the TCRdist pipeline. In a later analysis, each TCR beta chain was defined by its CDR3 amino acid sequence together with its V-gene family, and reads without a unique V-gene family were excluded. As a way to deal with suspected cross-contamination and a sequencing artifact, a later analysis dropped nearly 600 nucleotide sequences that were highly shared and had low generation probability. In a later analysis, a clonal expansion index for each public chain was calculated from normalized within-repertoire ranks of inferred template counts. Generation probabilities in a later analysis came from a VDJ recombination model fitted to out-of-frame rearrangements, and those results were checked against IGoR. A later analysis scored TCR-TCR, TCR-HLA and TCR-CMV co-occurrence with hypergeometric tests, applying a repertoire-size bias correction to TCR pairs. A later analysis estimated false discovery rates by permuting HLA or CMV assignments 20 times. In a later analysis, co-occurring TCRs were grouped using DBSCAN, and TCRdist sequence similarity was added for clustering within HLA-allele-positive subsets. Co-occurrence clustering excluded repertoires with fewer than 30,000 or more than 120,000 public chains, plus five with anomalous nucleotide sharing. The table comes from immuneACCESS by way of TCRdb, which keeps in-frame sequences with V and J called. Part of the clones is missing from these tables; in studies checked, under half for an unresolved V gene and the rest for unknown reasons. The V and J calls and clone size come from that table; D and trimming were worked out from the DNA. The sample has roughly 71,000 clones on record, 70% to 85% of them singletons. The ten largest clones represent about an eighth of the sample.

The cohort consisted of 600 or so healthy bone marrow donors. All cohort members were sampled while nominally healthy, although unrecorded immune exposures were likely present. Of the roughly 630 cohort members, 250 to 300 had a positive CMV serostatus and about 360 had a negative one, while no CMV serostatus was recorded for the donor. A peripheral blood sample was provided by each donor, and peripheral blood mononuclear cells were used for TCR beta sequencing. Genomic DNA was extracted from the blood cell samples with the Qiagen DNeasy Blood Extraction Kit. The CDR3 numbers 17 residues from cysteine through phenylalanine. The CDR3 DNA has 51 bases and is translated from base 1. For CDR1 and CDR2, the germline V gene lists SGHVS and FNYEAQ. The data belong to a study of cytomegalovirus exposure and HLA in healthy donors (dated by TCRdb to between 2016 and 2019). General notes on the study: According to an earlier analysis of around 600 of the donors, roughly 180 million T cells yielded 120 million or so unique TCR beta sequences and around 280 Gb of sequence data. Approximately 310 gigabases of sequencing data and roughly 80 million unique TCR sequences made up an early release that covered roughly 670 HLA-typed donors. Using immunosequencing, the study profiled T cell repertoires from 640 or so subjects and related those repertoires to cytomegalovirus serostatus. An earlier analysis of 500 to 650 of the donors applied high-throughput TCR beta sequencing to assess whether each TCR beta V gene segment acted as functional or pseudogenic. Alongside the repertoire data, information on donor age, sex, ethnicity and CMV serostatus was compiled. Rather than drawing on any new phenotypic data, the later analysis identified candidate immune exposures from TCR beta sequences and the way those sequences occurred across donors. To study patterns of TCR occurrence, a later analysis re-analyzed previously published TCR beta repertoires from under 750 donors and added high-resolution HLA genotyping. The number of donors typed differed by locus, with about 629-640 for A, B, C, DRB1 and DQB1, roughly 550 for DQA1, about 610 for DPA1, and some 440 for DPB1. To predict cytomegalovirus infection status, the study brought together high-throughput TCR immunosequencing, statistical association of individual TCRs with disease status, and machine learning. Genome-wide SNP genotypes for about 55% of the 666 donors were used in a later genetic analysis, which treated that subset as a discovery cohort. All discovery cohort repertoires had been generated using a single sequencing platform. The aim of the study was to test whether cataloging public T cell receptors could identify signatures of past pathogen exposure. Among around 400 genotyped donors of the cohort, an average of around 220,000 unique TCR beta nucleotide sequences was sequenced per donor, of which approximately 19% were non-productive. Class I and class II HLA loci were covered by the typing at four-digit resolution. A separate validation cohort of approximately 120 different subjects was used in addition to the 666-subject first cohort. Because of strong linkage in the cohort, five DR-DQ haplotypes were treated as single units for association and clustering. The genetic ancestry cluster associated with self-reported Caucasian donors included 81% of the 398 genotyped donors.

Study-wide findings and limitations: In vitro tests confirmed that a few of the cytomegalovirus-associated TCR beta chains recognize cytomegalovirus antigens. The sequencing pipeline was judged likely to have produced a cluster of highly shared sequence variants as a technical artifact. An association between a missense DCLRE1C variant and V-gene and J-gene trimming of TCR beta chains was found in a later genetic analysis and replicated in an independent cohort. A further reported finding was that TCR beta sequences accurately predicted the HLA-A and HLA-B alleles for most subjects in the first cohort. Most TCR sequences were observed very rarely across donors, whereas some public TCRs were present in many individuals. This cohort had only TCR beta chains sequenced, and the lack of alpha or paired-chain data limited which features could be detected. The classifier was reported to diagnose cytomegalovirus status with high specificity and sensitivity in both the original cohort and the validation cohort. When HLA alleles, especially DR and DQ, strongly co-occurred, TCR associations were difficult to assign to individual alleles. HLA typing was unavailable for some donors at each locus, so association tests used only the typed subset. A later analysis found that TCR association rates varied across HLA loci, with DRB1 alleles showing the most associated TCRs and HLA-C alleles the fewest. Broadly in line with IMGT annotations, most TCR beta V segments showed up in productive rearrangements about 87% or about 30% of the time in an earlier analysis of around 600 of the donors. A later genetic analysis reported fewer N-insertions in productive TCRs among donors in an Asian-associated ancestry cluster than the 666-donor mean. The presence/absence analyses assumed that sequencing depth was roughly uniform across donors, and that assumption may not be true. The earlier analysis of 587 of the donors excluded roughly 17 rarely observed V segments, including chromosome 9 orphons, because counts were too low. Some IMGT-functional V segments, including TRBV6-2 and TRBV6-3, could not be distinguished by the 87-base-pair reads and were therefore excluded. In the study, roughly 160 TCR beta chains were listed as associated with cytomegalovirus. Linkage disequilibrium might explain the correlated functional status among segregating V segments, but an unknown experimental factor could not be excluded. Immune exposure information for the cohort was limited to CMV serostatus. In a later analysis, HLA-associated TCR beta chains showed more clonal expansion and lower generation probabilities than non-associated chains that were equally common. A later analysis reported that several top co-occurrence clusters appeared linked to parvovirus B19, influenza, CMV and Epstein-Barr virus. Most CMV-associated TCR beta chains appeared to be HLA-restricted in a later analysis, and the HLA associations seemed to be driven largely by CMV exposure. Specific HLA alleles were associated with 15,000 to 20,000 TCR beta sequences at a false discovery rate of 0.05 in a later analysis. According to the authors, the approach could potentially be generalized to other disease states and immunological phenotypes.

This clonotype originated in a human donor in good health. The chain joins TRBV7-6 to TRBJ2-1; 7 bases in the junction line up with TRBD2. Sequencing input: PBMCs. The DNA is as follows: TGTGCCAGCAGCCCCAGTTTAAGGCTAGCGGATTACAATGAGCAGCTCTTC. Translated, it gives CASSPSLRLADYNEQLF. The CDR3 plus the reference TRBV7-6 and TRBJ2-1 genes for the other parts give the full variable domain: GAGVSQSPRYKVTKRGQDVALRCDPISGHVSLYWYRQALGQGPEFLTYFNYEAQQDKSGLPNDRFSAERPEGSISTLTIQRTEQRDSAMYRCASSPSLRLADYNEQLFGPGTRLTVL.